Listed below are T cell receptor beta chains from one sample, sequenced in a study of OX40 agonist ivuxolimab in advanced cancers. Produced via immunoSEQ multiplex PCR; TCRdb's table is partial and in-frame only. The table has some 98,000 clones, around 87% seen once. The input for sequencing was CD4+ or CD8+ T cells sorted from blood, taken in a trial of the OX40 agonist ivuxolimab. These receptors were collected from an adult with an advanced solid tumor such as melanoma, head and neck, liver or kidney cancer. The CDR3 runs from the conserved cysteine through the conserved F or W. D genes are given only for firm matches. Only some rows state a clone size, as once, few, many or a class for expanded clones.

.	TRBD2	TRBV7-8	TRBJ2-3	CASSLGLAGGRSTDTQYF	TGTGCCAGCAGCTTAGGACTAGCGGGGGGGAGAAGCACAGATACGCAGTATTTT
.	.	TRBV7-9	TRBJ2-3	CASSSGAGTDTQYF	TGTGCCAGCAGCTCGGGCGCGGGCACAGATACGCAGTATTTT
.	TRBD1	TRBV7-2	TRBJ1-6	CASSTRTGGYSPLHF	TGTGCCAGCAGCACCCGGACAGGGGGCTATTCACCCCTCCACTTT
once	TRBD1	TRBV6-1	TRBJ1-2	CASTSRGQGREGYTF	TGTGCCAGCACCTCCCGTGGACAGGGGCGAGAAGGCTACACCTTC
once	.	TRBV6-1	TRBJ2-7	CASSLGSAHTYEQYF	TGTGCCAGCAGCCTTGGGTCAGCCCATACCTACGAGCAGTACTTC
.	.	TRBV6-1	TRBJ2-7	CASSGQKYSYEQYF	TGTGCCAGCAGCGGACAGAAATACTCCTACGAGCAGTACTTC
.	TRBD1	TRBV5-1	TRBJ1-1	CASSDRGSANTEAFF	TGCGCCAGCAGCGACAGGGGGTCGGCGAACACTGAAGCTTTCTTT
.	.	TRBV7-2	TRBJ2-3	CASSLPTGSTDTQYF	TGTGCCAGCAGCTTACCGACTGGTAGCACAGATACGCAGTATTTT
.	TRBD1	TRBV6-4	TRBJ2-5	CASSAYRGRQETQYF	TGTGCCAGCAGTGCCTACAGGGGGCGTCAAGAGACCCAGTACTTC
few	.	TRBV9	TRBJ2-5	CASSVSGQGGVETQYF	.
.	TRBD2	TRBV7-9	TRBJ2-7	CASSRYSGGAYEQYF	TGTGCCAGCAGCAGATATAGCGGGGGCGCATACGAGCAGTACTTC
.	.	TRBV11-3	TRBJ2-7	CASSFAGSYEQYF	TGTGCCAGCAGCTTCGCAGGGTCCTACGAGCAGTACTTC
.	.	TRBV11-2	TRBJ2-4	CASSSSGRGDIQYF	TGTGCCAGCAGCTCCTCGGGGAGGGGGGACATTCAGTACTTC
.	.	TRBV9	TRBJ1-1	CASSVEGRNTEAFF	TGTGCCAGCAGCGTAGAGGGCAGGAACACTGAAGCTTTCTTT
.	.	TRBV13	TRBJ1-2	CASSFPNYGYTF	TGTGCCAGCAGCTTTCCAAACTATGGCTACACCTTC
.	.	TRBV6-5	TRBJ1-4	CASSYSGVIGEKLFF	TGTGCCAGCAGTTACTCCGGGGTGATTGGTGAAAAACTGTTTTTT
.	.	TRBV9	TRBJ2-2	CASSPRLGGGGELFF	TGTGCCAGCAGCCCTCGTCTGGGGGGTGGCGGGGAGCTGTTTTTT
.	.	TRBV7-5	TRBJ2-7	CVRSISDRSWGHEQYF	TGTGTCAGAAGCATTTCCGACAGGTCTTGGGGCCACGAGCAGTACTTC
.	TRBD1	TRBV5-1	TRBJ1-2	CASRGRQGGSPGYGYTF	TGCGCCAGCAGAGGCAGGCAGGGGGGGTCTCCTGGATATGGCTACACCTTC
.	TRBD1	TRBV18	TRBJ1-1	CASSATPGQATEAFF	TGTGCCAGTTCAGCGACACCTGGACAGGCCACTGAAGCTTTCTTT
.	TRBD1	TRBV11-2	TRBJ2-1	CASNSGGTGAYNEQFF	TGTGCCAGCAACTCGGGGGGGACAGGGGCCTACAATGAGCAGTTCTTC
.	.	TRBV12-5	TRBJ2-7	CASGFRGQSYEQYF	TGTGCTAGTGGTTTTCGTGGACAGTCCTACGAGCAGTACTTC
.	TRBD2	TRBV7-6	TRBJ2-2	CASSLTSGGAHTGELFF	TGTGCCAGCAGCTTGACTAGCGGGGGGGCCCACACCGGGGAGCTGTTTTTT
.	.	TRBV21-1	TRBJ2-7	CASSNRRQGCSYEQYF	TGTGCCAGCAGCAACAGGAGGCAGGGGTGTAGCTACGAGCAGTACTTC
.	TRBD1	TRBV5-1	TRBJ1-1	CASSETGGLLNTEAFF	TGCGCCAGCAGCGAGACAGGGGGCCTCCTGAACACTGAAGCTTTCTTT
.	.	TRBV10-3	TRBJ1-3	CATLSGATGNTIYF	TGTGCCACCCTTTCGGGGGCCACTGGAAACACCATATATTTT
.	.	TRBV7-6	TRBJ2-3	CASSLAGALTDTQYF	TGTGCCAGCAGCTTAGCGGGGGCTCTCACAGATACGCAGTATTTT
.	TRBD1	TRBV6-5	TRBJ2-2	CASSSRGQGTGELFF	TGTGCCAGCAGTTCCAGAGGACAGGGGACCGGGGAGCTGTTTTTT
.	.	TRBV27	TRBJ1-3	CASSLTGRTGNTIYF	TGTGCCAGCAGTTTAACAGGGAGGACTGGAAACACCATATATTTT
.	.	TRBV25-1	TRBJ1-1	CASSAQGTRNTEAFF	TGTGCCAGCAGTGCCCAGGGAACCCGGAACACTGAAGCTTTCTTT
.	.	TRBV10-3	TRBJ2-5	CAIMGPGETQYF	TGTGCCATCATGGGACCGGGGGAGACCCAGTACTTC
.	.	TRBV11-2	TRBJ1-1	CASSLVPGTEAFF	TGTGCCAGCAGCTTAGTCCCCGGCACTGAAGCTTTCTTT
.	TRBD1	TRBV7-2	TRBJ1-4	CASSSWTGGEKLFF	TGTGCCAGCAGCTCGTGGACAGGGGGGGAAAAACTGTTTTTT
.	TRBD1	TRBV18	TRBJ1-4	CASSPPTGNGEKLFF	TGTGCCAGCTCACCACCGACAGGGAACGGTGAAAAACTGTTTTTT
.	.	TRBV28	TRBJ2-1	CASTPGGLYNEQFF	TGTGCCAGCACCCCCGGGGGGCTCTACAATGAGCAGTTCTTC
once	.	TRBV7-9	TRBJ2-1	CASSLSMSSYNEQFF	TGTGCCAGCAGCTTGTCAATGAGCTCCTACAATGAGCAGTTCTTC
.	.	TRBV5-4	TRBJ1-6	CASSSQGSSPLHF	TGTGCCAGCAGCTCACAGGGTTCTTCACCCCTCCACTTT
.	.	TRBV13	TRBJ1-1	CASSYLRAGTEAFF	TGTGCCAGCAGTTACCTGCGTGCGGGGACTGAAGCTTTCTTT
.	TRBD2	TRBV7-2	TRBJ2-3	CASSLRGGSTDTQYF	TGTGCCAGCAGCTTACGGGGGGGCTCCACAGATACGCAGTATTTT
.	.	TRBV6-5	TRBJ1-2	CASSPQGHGYTF	TGTGCCAGCAGCCCTCAGGGCCATGGCTACACCTTC
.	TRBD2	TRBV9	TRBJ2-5	CASSVAVSGGASETQYF	TGTGCCAGCAGCGTAGCTGTTAGCGGGGGGGCATCAGAGACCCAGTACTTC
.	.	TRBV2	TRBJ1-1	CASRQGLATEAFF	TGTGCCAGCAGACAGGGCCTAGCCACTGAAGCTTTCTTT
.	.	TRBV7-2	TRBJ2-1	CASSGISSYNEQFF	TGTGCCAGCAGCGGGATTAGCTCCTACAATGAGCAGTTCTTC
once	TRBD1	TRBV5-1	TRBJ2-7	CASSRPGQGGEQYF	TGCGCCAGCAGCCGTCCAGGACAGGGGGGCGAGCAGTACTTC
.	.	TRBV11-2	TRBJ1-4	CASTPSVRGKAGNEKLFF	TGTGCCAGCACCCCCTCCGTCAGGGGCAAAGCCGGTAATGAAAAACTGTTTTTT
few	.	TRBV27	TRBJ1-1	CASSSTGPTEAFF	TGTGCCAGCAGTTCAACAGGGCCCACTGAAGCTTTCTTT
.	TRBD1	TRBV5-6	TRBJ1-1	CASSSLRTGTNTEAFF	TGTGCCAGCAGCTCGCTTAGGACAGGAACGAACACTGAAGCTTTCTTT
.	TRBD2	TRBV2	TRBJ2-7	CASRPLAGRSYEQYF	TGTGCCAGCAGACCCCTAGCGGGACGCTCCTACGAGCAGTACTTC
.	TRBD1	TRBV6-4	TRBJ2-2	CASSETGAGTGELFF	TGTGCCAGCAGTGAAACAGGGGCGGGCACCGGGGAGCTGTTTTTT
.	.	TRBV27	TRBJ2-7	CASRPGDIAYEQYF	TGTGCCAGCCGCCCAGGGGACATTGCCTACGAGCAGTACTTC
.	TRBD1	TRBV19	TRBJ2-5	CASSSTRQGRWETQYF	TGTGCCAGTAGTTCCACCCGACAGGGACGTTGGGAGACCCAGTACTTC
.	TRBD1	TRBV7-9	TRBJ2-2	CASSLLGQGGTGELFF	TGTGCCAGCAGCCTCCTCGGACAGGGAGGAACCGGGGAGCTGTTTTTT